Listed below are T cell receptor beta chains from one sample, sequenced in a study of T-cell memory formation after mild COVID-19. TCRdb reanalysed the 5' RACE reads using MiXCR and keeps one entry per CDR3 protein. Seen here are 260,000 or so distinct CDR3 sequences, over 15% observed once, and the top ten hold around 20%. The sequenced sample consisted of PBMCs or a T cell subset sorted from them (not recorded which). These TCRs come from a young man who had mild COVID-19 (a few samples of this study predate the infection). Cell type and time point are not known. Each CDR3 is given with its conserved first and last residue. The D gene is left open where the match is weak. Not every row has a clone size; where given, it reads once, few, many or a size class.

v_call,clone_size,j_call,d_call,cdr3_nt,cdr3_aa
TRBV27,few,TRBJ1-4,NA,TGTGCCAGCAGGGCCGGGGGGTACGAAAAACTGTTTTTT,CASRAGGYEKLFF
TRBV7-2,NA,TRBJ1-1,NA,TGTGCCAGCAGCCCCCAAGGGGGAGCGAACACTGAAGCTTTCTTT,CASSPQGGANTEAFF
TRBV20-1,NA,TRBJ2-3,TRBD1,TGCAGTGCTGGGAGGACAGGGCCTAGCACAGATACGCAGTATTTT,CSAGRTGPSTDTQYF
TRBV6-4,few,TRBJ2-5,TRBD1,TGTGCCAGCAGTGACCGACGCGGGAACAGGGGGACGGAGACCCAGTACTTC,CASSDRRGNRGTETQYF
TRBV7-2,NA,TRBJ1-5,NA,TGTGCCAGCAGCCAAGACAGTCAGCCCCAGCATTTT,CASSQDSQPQHF
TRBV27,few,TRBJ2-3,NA,TGTGCCAGCAGTTTAGGACCCCCTTCCACAGATACGCAGTATTTT,CASSLGPPSTDTQYF
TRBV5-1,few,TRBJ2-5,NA,TGCGCCAGCAGCCTCCAATTTGAGACCCAGTACTTC,CASSLQFETQYF
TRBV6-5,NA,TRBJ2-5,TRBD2,TGTGCCAGCACCCTAGCGGGGTGGGGGATCCAGTACTTC,CASTLAGWGIQYF
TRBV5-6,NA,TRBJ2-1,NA,TGTGCCAGCGACGGGACGGACCCCAATGAGCAGTTCTTC,CASDGTDPNEQFF
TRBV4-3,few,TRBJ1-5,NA,TGCGCCAGCAGCCAAGACGTGCACAGCAATCAGCCCCAGCATTTT,CASSQDVHSNQPQHF
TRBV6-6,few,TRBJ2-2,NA,TGTGCCAGCAGTTCCCTGAGCACCGGGGAGCTGTTTTTT,CASSSLSTGELFF
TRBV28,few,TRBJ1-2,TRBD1,TGTGCCAGCAGTACATCGACTCTTCCCCCCCAGGGGGGCCATGGCTACACCTTC,CASSTSTLPPQGGHGYTF
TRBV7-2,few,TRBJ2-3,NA,TGTGCCAGCAGCCAAATAGACACAGATACGCAGTATTTT,CASSQIDTDTQYF
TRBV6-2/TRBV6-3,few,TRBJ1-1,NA,TGTGCCAGCAGTTACAGAGTCGCTTCCAGGGAGGATGAAGCTTTCTTT,CASSYRVASREDEAFF
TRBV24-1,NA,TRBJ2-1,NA,TGTGCCACCAGCGCCACAAGGAACTATGAGCAGTTCTTC,CATSATRNYEQFF
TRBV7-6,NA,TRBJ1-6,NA,TGTGCCAGCGGGGGGGAGTCCAATTCACCCCTCCACTTT,CASGGESNSPLHF
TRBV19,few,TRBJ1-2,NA,TGTGCCAGTAGTATTGCACAGGCGTATGGCTACACCTTC,CASSIAQAYGYTF
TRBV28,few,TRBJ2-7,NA,TGTGCCAGCAGCCTCATCCAGGGATACTACGAGCAGTACTTC,CASSLIQGYYEQYF
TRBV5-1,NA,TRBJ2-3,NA,TGCGCCAGCAGCTTGGGACAGGAGTCTAGCACAGATACGCAGTATTTT,CASSLGQESSTDTQYF
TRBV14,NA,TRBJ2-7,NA,TGTGCCAGCAGCCAAGGCCGTAGGGAGCAGTACTTC,CASSQGRREQYF
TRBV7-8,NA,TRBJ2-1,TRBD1,TGTGCCAGCAGCTTAGACAGGGGAGACACGGGGAATGAGCAGTTCTTC,CASSLDRGDTGNEQFF
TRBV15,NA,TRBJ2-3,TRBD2,TGTGCCACCAGCAGAGAACTAGCGGGGATCACAGATACGCAGTATTTT,CATSRELAGITDTQYF
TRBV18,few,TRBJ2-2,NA,TGTGCCAGCTCACCAGGCGGGGTAAACACCGGGGAGCTGTTTTTT,CASSPGGVNTGELFF
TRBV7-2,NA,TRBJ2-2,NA,TGTGCCAGCAGCTTGGGGGGCCCCGGGAACGGGGAGCTGTTTTTT,CASSLGGPGNGELFF
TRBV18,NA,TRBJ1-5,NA,TGTGCCAGCTCACCGGGGTTCGATGATCAGCCCCAGCATTTT,CASSPGFDDQPQHF
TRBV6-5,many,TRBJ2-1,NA,TGTGCCAGCAGTTACTCGCTAGCCCAGGATGAGCAGTTCTTC,CASSYSLAQDEQFF
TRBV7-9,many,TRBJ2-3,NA,TGTGCCAGCAGCCCGACCGCGAATACGCAGTATTTT,CASSPTANTQYF
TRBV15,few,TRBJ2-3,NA,TGTGCCACCAGCAGGGTGACCGGGAGCATAGATACGCAGTATTTT,CATSRVTGSIDTQYF
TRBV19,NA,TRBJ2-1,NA,TGTGCCAGTAGTATCCCCTCGGGGCAGTTCTTC,CASSIPSGQFF
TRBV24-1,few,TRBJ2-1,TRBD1,TGTGCCACCAGTCACTCGGGACAGGGGGTCGATGAGCAGTTCTTC,CATSHSGQGVDEQFF
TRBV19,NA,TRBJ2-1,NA,TGTGCCAGTAGTATTTCGCGAGGGTCCTACAATGAGCAGTTCTTC,CASSISRGSYNEQFF
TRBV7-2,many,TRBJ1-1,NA,TGTGCCAGCAGCTTATTTTCGGGTAGGGCTTTCTTT,CASSLFSGRAFF
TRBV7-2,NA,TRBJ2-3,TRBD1,TGTGCCAGCAGCCCGGGTGGGGACAGGGTCACAGATACGCAGTATTTT,CASSPGGDRVTDTQYF
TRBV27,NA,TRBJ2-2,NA,TGTGCCAGCGGACTCGATGAGGGTGGCACCGGGGAGCTGTTTTTT,CASGLDEGGTGELFF
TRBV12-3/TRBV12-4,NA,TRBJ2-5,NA,TGTGCCAGCAGTGGCCAAGGGAGAACACCGTACCAAGAGACCCAGTACTTC,CASSGQGRTPYQETQYF
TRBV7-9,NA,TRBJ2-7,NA,TGTGCCAGCAGGCGGGACTCCGAGCAGTACTTC,CASRRDSEQYF
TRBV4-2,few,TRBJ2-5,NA,TGTGCCAGCAGCCAAGATCCGGGGCCTGGGACCCAGTACTTC,CASSQDPGPGTQYF
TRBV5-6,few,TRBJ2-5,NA,TGTGCCAGCAGCACAAAGGGGCTACTTGAGACCCAGTACTTC,CASSTKGLLETQYF
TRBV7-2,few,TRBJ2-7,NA,TGTGCCAGCAGCTTAATCAGGGCATACGAGCAGTACTTC,CASSLIRAYEQYF
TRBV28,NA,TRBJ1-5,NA,TGTGCCAGCAGTTTATCAGGCAACCCCCAGCATTTT,CASSLSGNPQHF
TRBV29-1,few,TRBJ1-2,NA,TGCAGCGTTGCTTGGGGGTTACGTGGCTACACCTTC,CSVAWGLRGYTF
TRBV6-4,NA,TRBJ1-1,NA,TGTGCCAGCAGTATCGTGGGAGGGAACACTGAAGCTTTCTTT,CASSIVGGNTEAFF